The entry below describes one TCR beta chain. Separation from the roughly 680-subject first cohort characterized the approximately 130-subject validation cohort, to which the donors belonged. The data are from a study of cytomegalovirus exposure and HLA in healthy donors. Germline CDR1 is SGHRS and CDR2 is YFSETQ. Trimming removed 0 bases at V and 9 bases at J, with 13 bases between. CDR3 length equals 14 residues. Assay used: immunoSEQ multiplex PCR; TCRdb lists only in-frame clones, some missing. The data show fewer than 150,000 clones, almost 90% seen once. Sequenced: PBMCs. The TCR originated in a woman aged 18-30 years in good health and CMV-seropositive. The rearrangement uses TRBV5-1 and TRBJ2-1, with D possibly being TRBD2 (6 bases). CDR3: CASSLAEEGSEQFF. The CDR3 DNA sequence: TGCGCCAGCAGCTTGGCCGAGGAGGGGAGTGAGCAGTTCTTC.